This passage covers 3 T cell receptor beta chains from one sample sequenced in a study of prognosis after radiotherapy for stage I lung cancer. TCR beta CDR3 amplification from genomic DNA was performed by two-round multiplex PCR. First-round PCR amplification was performed with primers specific to each TRBV and TRBJ gene. TCRdb reprocessed the multiplex PCR reads via MiXCR and lists one record per CDR3 protein. Of about 20,000 distinct CDR3 sequences listed, 44% are singletons. Sequenced material: PBMCs, taken before or after stereotactic body radiation therapy (not recorded which). Receptors originate from a donor over 45 with non-small cell lung cancer.

In this sample, this clonotype turned up many times. The V and J genes are TRBV27 and TRBJ2-2; 7 bases match TRBD2. V was clipped by 0 bases and J by 5 bases; unmatched bases: 9. Germline values: CDR1 MNHEY, CDR2 SMNVEV (reference sequence). The CDR3 spans 17 residues. CDR3 protein: CASSLSILADPTGELFF. In DNA, the CDR3 is TGTGCCAGCAGTTTATCGATTCTAGCGGATCCAACCGGGGAGCTGTTTTTT.

This clonotype was seen many times. The V call is TRBV19, the J call TRBJ1-4; TRBD1 aligns across 7 bases. CDR1 and CDR2 (germline): LNHDA, SQIVND (reference sequence). V gave up 7 bases and J gave up 8 bases; unmatched junction bases: 10. The CDR3 runs 14 residues. The CDR3 region is CASTPQGRGEKLFF. CDR3 nucleotide sequence: TGTGCCAGTACCCCACAGGGGAGAGGGGAAAAACTGTTTTTT.

This clonotype is judged medium-sized. The rearrangement uses TRBV6-2 or TRBV6-3 and TRBJ2-7, with TRBD1 matching 7 bases. The CDR3 totals 18 residues. The J segment lost 2 bases and the V segment lost 6 bases, leaving 19 bases of the junction unmatched. In germline, CDR1 is MNHEY, CDR2 SVGEGT. CDR3 amino acids: CASSESEGSGTVPYEQYF. In DNA form, the CDR3 reads TGTGCCAGCAGCGAAAGTGAGGGATCCGGGACAGTCCCCTACGAGCAGTACTTC.